This T cell receptor (beta chain) was captured by sequencing in a study of CD8+ T cells in alopecia areata. Study overall: Each of the treated patients was given oral tofacitinib, 5 to 10 mg twice daily, for moderate-to-severe alopecia areata. Once tofacitinib had been taken for 6 to 18 months, 6 months off drug followed.

As to this clone: The antigen is undetermined.

As the sequencing template, cDNA was produced by extracting RNA and reverse transcribing it. The repertoire was sequenced with immunoSEQ multiplex PCR; TCRdb's copy has only in-frame clones and lacks some. The table lists approximately 180,000 clones, 50% to 60% of them singletons. General study findings and limits: Affected lesional scalp, above all in alopecia totalis/universalis, was more clonal than normal scalp.

This TCR came from a human donor with alopecia areata. The sample was CD4+ T cells sorted from blood, taken at week 0.

CDR3 in DNA: TGTGCCAGCAGCGTAGTAGGGCAGGGGAACACCATATATTTT. This gives the protein CASSVVGQGNTIYF. The chain carries TRBV9 and TRBJ1-3, with D possibly TRBD1 on 6 matching bases. The length of the CDR3 is 14 residues. Germline V gives CDR1 SGDLS, CDR2 YYNGEE. Trimming cost V 0 bases and J 7 bases, with 11 bases left between them. Together with reference TRBV9 and TRBJ1-3, the CDR3 gives the full variable domain: DSGVTQTPKHLITATGQRVTLRCSPRSGDLSVYWYQQSLDQGLQFLIQYYNGEERAKGNILERFSAQQFPDLHSELNLSSLELGDSALYFCASSVVGQGNTIYFGEGSWLTVV.